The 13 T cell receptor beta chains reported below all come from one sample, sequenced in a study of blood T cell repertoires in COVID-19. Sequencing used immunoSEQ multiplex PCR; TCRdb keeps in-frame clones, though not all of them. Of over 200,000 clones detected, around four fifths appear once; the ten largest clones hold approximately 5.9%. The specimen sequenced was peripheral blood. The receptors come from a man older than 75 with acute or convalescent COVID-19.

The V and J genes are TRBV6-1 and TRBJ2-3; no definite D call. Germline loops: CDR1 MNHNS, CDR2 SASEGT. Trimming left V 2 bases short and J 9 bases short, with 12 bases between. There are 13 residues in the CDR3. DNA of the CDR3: TGTGCCAGCAGTGAAACTAAACCGAGAACGCAGTATTTT. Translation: CASSETKPRTQYF.

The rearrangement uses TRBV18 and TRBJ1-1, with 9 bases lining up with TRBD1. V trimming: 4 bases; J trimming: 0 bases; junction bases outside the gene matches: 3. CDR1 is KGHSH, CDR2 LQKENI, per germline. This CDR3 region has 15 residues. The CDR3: CASSQTGGMNTEAFF. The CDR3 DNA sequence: TGTGCCAGCTCACAGACAGGGGGAATGAACACTGAAGCTTTCTTT. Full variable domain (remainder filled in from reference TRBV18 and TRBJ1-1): NAGVMQNPRHLVRRRGQEARLRCSPMKGHSHVYWYRQLPEEGLKFMVYLQKENIIDESGMPKERFSAEFPKEGPSILRIQQVVRGDSAAYFCASSQTGGMNTEAFFGQGTRLTVV.

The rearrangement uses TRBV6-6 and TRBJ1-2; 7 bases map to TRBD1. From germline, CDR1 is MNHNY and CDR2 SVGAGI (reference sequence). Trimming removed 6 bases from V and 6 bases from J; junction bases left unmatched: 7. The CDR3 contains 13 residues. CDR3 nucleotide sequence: TGTGCCAGCAGCCGACCGACAGGGCATGGCTACACCTTC. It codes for CASSRPTGHGYTF.

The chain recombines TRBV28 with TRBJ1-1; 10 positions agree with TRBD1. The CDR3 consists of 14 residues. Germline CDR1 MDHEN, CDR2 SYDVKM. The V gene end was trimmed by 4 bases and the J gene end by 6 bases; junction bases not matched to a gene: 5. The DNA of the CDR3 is TGTGCCAGCAGTTCCGGGACAGGGGTACCTGAAGCTTTCTTT. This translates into CASSSGTGVPEAFF.

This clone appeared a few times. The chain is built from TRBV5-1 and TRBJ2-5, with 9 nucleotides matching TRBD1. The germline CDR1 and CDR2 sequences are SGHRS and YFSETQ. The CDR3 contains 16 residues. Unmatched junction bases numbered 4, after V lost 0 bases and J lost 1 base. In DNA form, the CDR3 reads TGCGCCAGCAGCTTGGGAACAGGGGGCCTCCAAGAGACCCAGTACTTC. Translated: CASSLGTGGLQETQYF.

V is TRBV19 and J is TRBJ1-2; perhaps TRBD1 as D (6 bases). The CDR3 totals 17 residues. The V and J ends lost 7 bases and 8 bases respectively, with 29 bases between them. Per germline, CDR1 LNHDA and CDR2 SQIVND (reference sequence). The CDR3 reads CASNPPLGRGFRGGYTF. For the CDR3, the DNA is TGTGCCAGTAATCCCCCCTTGGGAAGGGGGTTTCGTGGAGGCTACACCTTC.

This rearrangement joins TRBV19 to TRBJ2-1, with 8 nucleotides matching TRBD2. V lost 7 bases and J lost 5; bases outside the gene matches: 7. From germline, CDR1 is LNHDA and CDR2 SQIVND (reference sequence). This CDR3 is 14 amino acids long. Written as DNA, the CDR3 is TGTGCCAGTACGCCGGGACTAGGGAACAATGAGCAGTTCTTC. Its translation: CASTPGLGNNEQFF.

Written as DNA, the CDR3 is TGCGCCAGCAGCCCCGGGACAGGGTTACGGACTGAAGCTTTCTTT. It encodes CASSPGTGLRTEAFF. This chain links TRBV4-1 with TRBJ1-1, with TRBD1 identical over 9 bases. CDR1 MGHRA and CDR2 YSYEKL come from the germline V gene. Trimming at V came to 4 bases and at J to 5 bases, leaving 8 bases not matched to a gene. The CDR3 extends over 15 amino acids.

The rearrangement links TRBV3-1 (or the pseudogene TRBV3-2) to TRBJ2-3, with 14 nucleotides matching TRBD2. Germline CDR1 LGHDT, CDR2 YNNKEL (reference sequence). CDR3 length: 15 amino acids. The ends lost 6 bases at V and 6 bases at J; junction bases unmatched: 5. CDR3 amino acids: CASRTSGGGRDTQYF. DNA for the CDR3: TGTGCCAGCAGGACTAGCGGGGGGGGACGTGATACGCAGTATTTT.

The CDR3 is CASSFYFYGYTF. CDR3 DNA sequence: TGTGCCAGCAGTTTTTATTTCTATGGCTACACCTTC. This chain connects TRBV28 to TRBJ1-2, with D unclear. Trimming took 3 bases from V and 4 from J, leaving 6 bases between them. CDR3 length: 12 amino acids. Germline values: CDR1 MDHEN, CDR2 SYDVKM.

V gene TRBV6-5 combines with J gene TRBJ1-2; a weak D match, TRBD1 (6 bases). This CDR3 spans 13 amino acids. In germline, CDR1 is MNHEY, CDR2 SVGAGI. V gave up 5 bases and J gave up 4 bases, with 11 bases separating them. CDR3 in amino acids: CASSTGYGYGYTF. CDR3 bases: TGTGCCAGCAGTACAGGGTATGGCTATGGCTACACCTTC.

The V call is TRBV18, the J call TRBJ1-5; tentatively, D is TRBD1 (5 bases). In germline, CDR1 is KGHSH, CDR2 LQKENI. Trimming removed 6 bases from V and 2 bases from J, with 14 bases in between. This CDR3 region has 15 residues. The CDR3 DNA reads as TGTGCCAGCTCTGCCCAGGGAGGCGGCAATCAGCCCCAGCATTTT. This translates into CASSAQGGGNQPQHF.

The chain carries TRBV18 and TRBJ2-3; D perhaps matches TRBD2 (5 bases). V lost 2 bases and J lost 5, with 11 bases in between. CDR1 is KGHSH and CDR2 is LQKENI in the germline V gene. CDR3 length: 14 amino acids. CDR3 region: CASSPSGERDTQYF. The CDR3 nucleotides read TGTGCCAGCTCACCATCTGGGGAGCGAGATACGCAGTATTTT.